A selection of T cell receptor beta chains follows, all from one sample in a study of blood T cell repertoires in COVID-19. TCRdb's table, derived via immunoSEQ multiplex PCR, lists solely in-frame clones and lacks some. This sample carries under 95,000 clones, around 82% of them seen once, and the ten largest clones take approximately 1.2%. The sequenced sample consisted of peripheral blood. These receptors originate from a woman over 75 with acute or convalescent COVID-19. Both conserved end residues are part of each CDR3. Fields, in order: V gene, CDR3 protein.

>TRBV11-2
CASSLEQQNTEAFF
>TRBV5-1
CASSMTGTGGGYETQYF
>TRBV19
CASSEHASEYYGYTF
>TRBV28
CASSNLGLAGNEQYF
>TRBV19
CASNTDRYGYTF
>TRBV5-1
CASKAGGGTDTQYF
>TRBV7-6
CASSFGQGRTDTQYF
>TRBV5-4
CASSSGLAASSSYNEQFF
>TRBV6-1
CASSESGGPTNYGYTF
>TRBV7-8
CASSSGGASVAYGEQFF
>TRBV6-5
CASSPTLQGGAFF
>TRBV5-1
CASSLDSYNQPQHF
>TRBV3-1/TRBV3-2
CASSRSDLYEQFF
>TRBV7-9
CASSTSMTVTGYTF
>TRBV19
CASSPEGGAFGANVLTF
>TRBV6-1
CASSVRVLENNSPLHF
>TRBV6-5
CASSPGVSPLHF
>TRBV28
CASSLSGHFNEQFF
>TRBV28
CASRLKTGEYQPQHF
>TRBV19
CASSILGTGHQETQYF
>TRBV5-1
CASSLEAGPLGGANVLTF
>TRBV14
CASSPPTGGNGGEVYEQYF
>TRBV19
CASSIDSGSPLHF
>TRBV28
CASSPVAGGDSGNTIYF
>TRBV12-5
CASGLSRGNTEAFF
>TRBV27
CASTHFPLQGRSNQPQHF
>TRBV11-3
CASSLDSASPLNF
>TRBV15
CATSKSTGTGELFF
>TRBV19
CASRRQEVTDTQYF
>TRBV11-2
CASSLGTGGYEQYF
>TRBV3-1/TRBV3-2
CASSQGGGEFGELFF
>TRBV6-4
CASSEYGTSNYGYTF
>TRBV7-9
CASSLPRTWELEQFF
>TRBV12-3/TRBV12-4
CASSLGGREKLFF
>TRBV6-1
CASSDAVRGVHGYTF
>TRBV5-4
CASSLPTGRNTGELFF
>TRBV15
CATSSGPSSGRIYEQYF
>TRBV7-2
CASSLTSGEYEQYF
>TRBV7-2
CASSPEARGVYGYTF
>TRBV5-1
CASSLRLQGRTGSTDTQYF
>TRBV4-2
CASSNTRGQGTYGYTF
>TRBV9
CASSEQGLVYGYTF
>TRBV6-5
CASSGRDRGPYGYTF
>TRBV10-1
CATSLAGQVNEQFF
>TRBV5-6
CASSFLQDSGYTF
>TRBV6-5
CASSRQGNSPLHF
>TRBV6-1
CASSWTSMGYTF
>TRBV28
CASRPQGLSYEQYF
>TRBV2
CASSLDSSQPQHF
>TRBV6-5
CASNIAGGYNEQFF
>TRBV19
CASTPRGSSGANVLTF
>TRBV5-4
CASSLTTGNTIYF
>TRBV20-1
CSASLDSREQYF
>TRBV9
CASSPVGRTRGEGETQYF
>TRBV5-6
CASSSPLAGAGDGELFF
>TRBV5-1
CASSTRLATSTDTQYF
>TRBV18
CASSPPKAGMGTDTQYF